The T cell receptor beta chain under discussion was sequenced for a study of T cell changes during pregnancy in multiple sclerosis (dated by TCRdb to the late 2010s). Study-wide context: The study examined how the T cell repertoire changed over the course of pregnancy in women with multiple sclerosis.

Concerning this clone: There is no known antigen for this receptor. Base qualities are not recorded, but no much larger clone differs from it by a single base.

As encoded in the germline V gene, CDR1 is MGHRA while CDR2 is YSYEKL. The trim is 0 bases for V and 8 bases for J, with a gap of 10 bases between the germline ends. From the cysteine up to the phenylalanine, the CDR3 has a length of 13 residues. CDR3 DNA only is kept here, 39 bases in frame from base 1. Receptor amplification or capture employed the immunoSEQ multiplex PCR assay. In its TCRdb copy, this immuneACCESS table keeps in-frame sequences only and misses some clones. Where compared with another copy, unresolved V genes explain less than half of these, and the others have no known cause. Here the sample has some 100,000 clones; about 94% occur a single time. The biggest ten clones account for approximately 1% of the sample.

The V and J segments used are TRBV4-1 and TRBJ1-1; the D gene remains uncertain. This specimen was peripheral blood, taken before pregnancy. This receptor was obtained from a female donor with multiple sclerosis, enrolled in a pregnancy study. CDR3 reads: CASSQESRIEAFF. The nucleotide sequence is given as TGCGCCAGCAGCCAAGAATCCAGGATAGAAGCTTTCTTT.